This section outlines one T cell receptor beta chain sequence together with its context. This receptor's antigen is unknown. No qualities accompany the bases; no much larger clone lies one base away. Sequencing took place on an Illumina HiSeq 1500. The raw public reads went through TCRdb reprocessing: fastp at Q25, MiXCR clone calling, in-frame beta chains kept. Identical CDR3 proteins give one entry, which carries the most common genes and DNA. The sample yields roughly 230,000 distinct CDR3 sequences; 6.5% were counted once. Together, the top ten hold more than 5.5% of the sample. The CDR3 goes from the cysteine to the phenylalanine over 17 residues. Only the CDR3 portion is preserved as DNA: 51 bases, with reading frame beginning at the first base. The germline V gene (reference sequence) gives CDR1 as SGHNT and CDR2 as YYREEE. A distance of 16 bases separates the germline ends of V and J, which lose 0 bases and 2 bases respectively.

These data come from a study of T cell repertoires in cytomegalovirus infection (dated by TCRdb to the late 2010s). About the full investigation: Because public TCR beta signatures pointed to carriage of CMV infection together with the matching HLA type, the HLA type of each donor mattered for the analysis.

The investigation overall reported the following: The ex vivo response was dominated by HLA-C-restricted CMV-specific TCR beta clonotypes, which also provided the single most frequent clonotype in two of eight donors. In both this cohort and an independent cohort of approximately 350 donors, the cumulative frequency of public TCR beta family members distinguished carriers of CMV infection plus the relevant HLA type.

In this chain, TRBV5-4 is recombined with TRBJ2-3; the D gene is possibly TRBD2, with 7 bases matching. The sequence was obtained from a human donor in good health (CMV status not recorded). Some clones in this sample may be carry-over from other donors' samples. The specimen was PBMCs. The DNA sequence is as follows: TGTGCCAGCAGCTTGGCGTTGGCGGGGGCGAACACAGATACGCAGTATTTT. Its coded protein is CASSLALAGANTDTQYF.